Shown below are 30 T cell receptor beta chains from a single sample sequenced in a study of shared clonotypes between healthy human individuals. Sequenced by immunoSEQ multiplex PCR; TCRdb stores in-frame clones only, minus some. Among 470,000 or so clones listed, approximately 80% were seen once. Sequencing was done on a sample of PBMCs. These receptors were taken from a woman in her thirties or forties in good health. Some clones in this sample may be carry-over from other donors' samples.

This clone occurred a few times. The chain carries TRBV28 and TRBJ2-5, with 7 positions matching TRBD1. From germline, CDR1 is MDHEN and CDR2 SYDVKM. The CDR3 spans 14 residues. The J segment lost 6 bases and the V segment lost 4 bases, leaving 8 bases of the junction unmatched. The CDR3 loop reads CASSSPTGLKTQYF. CDR3 nucleotides: TGTGCCAGCAGTTCTCCGACAGGGTTGAAGACCCAGTACTTC.

To note about this clone: Since a much larger clone is just one base distant, this may be a read error. Other DNA variants within this sample encode the same CDR3. The V gene is TRBV18, the J gene TRBJ2-1, with D possibly matching TRBD2 (6 bases). This CDR3 spans 14 amino acids. Germline V gene sequence: CDR1 KGHSH, CDR2 LQKENI. In DNA, the CDR3 is TGTGCCAGCTCTCCACTTCAGGGAGGTAATGAGCAGTTCTTC. This gives the protein CASSPLQGGNEQFF.

The J gene is TRBJ2-2, the V gene TRBV5-1; 10 bases agree with TRBD2. Germline trimming cut 0 bases from V and 0 bases from J; bases unmatched to any gene: 5. CDR1 and CDR2 from the germline V gene are SGHRS and YFSETQ. The CDR3 contains 18 residues. CDR3 DNA sequence: TGCGCCAGCAGCTTGGGGACTAGCGGACCCTCGAACACCGGGGAGCTGTTTTTT. Translated, it gives CASSLGTSGPSNTGELFF. The variable domain in full, with the rest retrieved from reference TRBV5-1 and TRBJ2-2, is KAGVTQTPRYLIKTRGQQVTLSCSPISGHRSVSWYQQTPGQGLQFLFEYFSETQRNKGNFPGRFSGRQFSNSRSEMNVSTLELGDSALYLCASSLGTSGPSNTGELFFGEGSRLTVL.

Remarks on this clone: The same CDR3 arises from other DNA sequences in this sample as well. The V and J genes are TRBV6-1 and TRBJ2-7; D is undetermined. The CDR3 sequence is 16 residues long. V lost 2 bases, J lost 4 bases, and 18 bases lay in between. CDR1 is MNHNS, CDR2 SASEGT, per germline. The CDR3 nucleotides read TGTGCCAGCAGTGAATGGCCCACAGATTTAAATTACGAGCAGTACTTC. Protein sequence: CASSEWPTDLNYEQYF.

This sequence joins TRBV7-2 and TRBJ2-7; D gene unclear. V lost 0 bases, J lost 10 bases, and 10 bases lay in between. CDR1 is SGHTA, CDR2 FQGNSA, per germline. CDR3 length: 12 residues. CDR3 coding DNA: TGTGCCAGCAGCTTAGCGATAGGAAGTCAGTACTTC. Protein sequence: CASSLAIGSQYF.

This chain links TRBV5-1 with TRBJ2-5; D is uncertain. CDR3 size: 14 residues. The germline CDR1 and CDR2 sequences are SGHRS and YFSETQ. The V end was cut by 6 bases, the J end by 1 base, with 13 bases between. CDR3 DNA: TGCGCCAGCACCCAGGCCGGCAGCCAAGAGACCCAGTACTTC. This encodes CASTQAGSQETQYF.

The rearrangement joins TRBV6-5 to TRBJ2-7; 9 bases map to TRBD2. Germline-derived CDR1 and CDR2 are MNHEY and SVGAGI. This CDR3 has 15 amino acids. V dropped 2 bases and J dropped 3; count of bases not matched to a gene: 5. CDR3: CASSYRREGVYEQYF. Written as DNA, the CDR3 is TGTGCCAGCAGTTACCGGCGGGAGGGGGTCTACGAGCAGTACTTC.

The chain combines TRBV19 with TRBJ2-5, with D possibly matching TRBD1 (7 bases). V was shortened by 1 base and J by 4 bases, with 16 bases between the two germline ends. The germline V gene encodes CDR1 LNHDA and CDR2 SQIVND (reference sequence). This CDR3 contains 16 residues. CDR3 DNA sequence: TGTGCCAGTAGTATAGGACAGGGAGGTCGTCTAGAGACCCAGTACTTC. It yields the protein CASSIGQGGRLETQYF.

This chain connects TRBV19 to TRBJ2-1, with D maybe TRBD1 (7 bases). The CDR3 loop spans 15 amino acids. Germline V gives CDR1 LNHDA, CDR2 SQIVND (reference sequence). V was clipped by 3 bases and J by 3 bases, with 12 bases between them. The CDR3 DNA reads as TGTGCCAGTAGTATGTCGGGGGACAGCTACAATGAGCAGTTCTTC. Translating it yields CASSMSGDSYNEQFF.

The chain joins TRBV4-3 to TRBJ2-1, with D perhaps matching TRBD1 or TRBD2 (5 bases each). Germline lookup yields CDR1 LGHNA and CDR2 YSLEER. The CDR3 extends over 17 amino acids. The germline V and J ends were trimmed by 0 bases and 2 bases, with 14 bases remaining between them. This chain's CDR3 is CASSQDGVGVPYNEQFF. Here the CDR3 DNA reads TGCGCCAGCAGCCAAGACGGAGTGGGGGTTCCCTACAATGAGCAGTTCTTC.

V gene TRBV18 combines with J gene TRBJ2-1; D might be TRBD1 or TRBD2, each matching 5 bases. In germline, CDR1 is KGHSH, CDR2 LQKENI. The CDR3 totals 15 residues. The V and J ends lost 6 bases and 5 bases respectively, with 17 bases between them. CDR3 loop: CASSPLAGAHNEQFF. As DNA, the CDR3 is TGTGCCAGCTCCCCTCTGGCCGGGGCTCACAATGAGCAGTTCTTC.

This chain uses TRBV9 with TRBJ2-2; 11 bases fit TRBD1. This CDR3 region has 16 residues. V lost 4 bases to trimming and J lost 6 bases; unmatched junction nucleotides: 8. CDR1 SGDLS and CDR2 YYNGEE come from the germline V gene. The CDR3 reads CASSITGTGGPGELFF. The CDR3 DNA follows: TGTGCCAGCAGCATAACCGGGACAGGGGGGCCCGGGGAGCTGTTTTTT.

The chain has TRBV6-6 and TRBJ2-3; 12 bases line up with TRBD2. In germline, CDR1 is MNHNY, CDR2 SVGAGI (reference sequence). V shed 8 bases and J 2 bases; nucleotides not matched to a gene: 5. The CDR3 loop spans 15 amino acids. The CDR3 sequence is CASSGLAGSTDTQYF. As DNA, the CDR3 is TGTGCCAGCTCCGGACTAGCGGGGTCCACAGATACGCAGTATTTT.

V gene TRBV7-3 combines with J gene TRBJ2-7; 10 bases fit TRBD2. Germline CDR1 is SGHTA and CDR2 is FQGTGA. Unmatched junction bases numbered 7, after V lost 5 bases and J lost 0 bases. The CDR3 extends over 16 amino acids. In DNA, the CDR3 is TGTGCCAGCAGCGTCGCTAGCGGGAGCCCCTCCTACGAGCAGTACTTC. Protein product: CASSVASGSPSYEQYF.

This sequence joins TRBV15 and TRBJ2-5; 9 positions match TRBD2. The CDR3 is 13 residues long. Germline-derived CDR1 and CDR2 are LNHNV and YYDKDF (reference sequence). The V and J ends lost 7 bases and 3 bases, in that order; junction bases with no gene match: 3. CDR3 sequence: CATTRGREETQYF. DNA for the CDR3: TGTGCCACCACTCGCGGGAGGGAAGAGACCCAGTACTTC.

In its sample, this clone was seen once. The chain is built from TRBV4-3 and TRBJ1-4; D remains unclear. The germline V and J ends were trimmed by 2 bases and 8 bases, with 9 bases remaining between them. CDR3 size: 13 residues. Germline CDR1 reads LGHNA; CDR2 reads YSLEER. The CDR3 region has the DNA TGCGCCAGCAGCCAATCGACCCGGGAAAAACTGTTTTTT. Protein sequence: CASSQSTREKLFF.

J is TRBJ2-2 and V is TRBV5-1, with D unresolved. The CDR3 sequence is 15 residues long. V lost 0 bases to trimming and J lost 1 base, with 7 bases between them. Germline loops: CDR1 SGHRS, CDR2 YFSETQ. CDR3 sequence: CASSLGPGNTGELFF. The CDR3 DNA reads TGCGCCAGCAGCTTGGGGCCGGGGAACACCGGGGAGCTGTTTTTT.

The chain is built from TRBV7-3 and TRBJ2-2, with D possibly matching TRBD1 (6 bases). Germline CDR1 is SGHTA and CDR2 is FQGTGA. This CDR3 has 15 amino acids. V was trimmed by 5 bases and J by 1 base, leaving 11 bases between them. The CDR3 spells CASSPSTGNTGELFF. The DNA of the CDR3 is TGTGCCAGCAGCCCCTCGACAGGGAACACCGGGGAGCTGTTTTTT.

This chain joins TRBV5-1 and TRBJ2-1, with TRBD1 as a possible D gene (5 bases). Germline V CDR1 and CDR2: SGHRS, YFSETQ. V lost 2 bases and J lost 0, with 9 bases in between. The CDR3 consists of 15 residues. The CDR3 DNA reads as TGCGCCAGCAGCTTAAGGGGCCCCTCCTACAATGAGCAGTTCTTC. Its protein is CASSLRGPSYNEQFF. Looking up the rest from reference TRBV5-1 and TRBJ2-1 gives the full variable domain: KAGVTQTPRYLIKTRGQQVTLSCSPISGHRSVSWYQQTPGQGLQFLFEYFSETQRNKGNFPGRFSGRQFSNSRSEMNVSTLELGDSALYLCASSLRGPSYNEQFFGPGTRLTVL.

On this clone itself: Other DNA sequences within the sample encode an identical CDR3. The chain is built from TRBV5-1 and TRBJ1-1; D may be TRBD1 (5 bases). Per germline, CDR1 SGHRS and CDR2 YFSETQ. Trimming took off 2 bases at V and 4 bases at J, with 9 bases between the two ends. The CDR3 totals 13 residues. The DNA of the CDR3 is TGCGCCAGCAGCTTAGGAGGGGTCACTGAAGCTTTCTTT. As protein: CASSLGGVTEAFF.

J is TRBJ1-2 and V is TRBV27; D remains unclear. V was trimmed by 4 bases and J by 0 bases, leaving 6 bases between them. Per the germline V gene, CDR1 is MNHEY and CDR2 is SMNVEV (reference sequence). This CDR3 comprises 13 residues. CDR3 bases: TGTGCCAGCAGTTCTAGACCTAACTATGGCTACACCTTC. This gives the protein CASSSRPNYGYTF.

The CDR3 spells CASSSSGRYEQYF. As DNA, the CDR3 is TGCGCCAGCAGTTCCAGCGGACGCTACGAGCAGTACTTC. V gene TRBV10-1 combines with J gene TRBJ2-7; possibly TRBD2 for D (5 bases). Germline-derived CDR1 and CDR2 are WNHNN and SYGVQD (reference sequence). This CDR3 has 13 amino acids. Trimming left V 5 bases short and J 3 bases short, with 11 bases between.

The chain recombines TRBV10-3 with TRBJ1-1; D is perhaps TRBD1 (5 bases). The CDR3 runs 15 residues. Deletions cut 0 bases from V and 1 base from J, with 9 bases between. CDR1 and CDR2 (germline): ENHRY, SYGVKD. The CDR3 here is CAISESQGRNTEAFF. The CDR3 DNA reads as TGTGCCATCAGTGAGTCGCAGGGACGGAACACTGAAGCTTTCTTT.

To note about this clone: The junction and the germline gene differ at one end; a read error may be behind it. V gene TRBV28 combines with J gene TRBJ1-1; D call uncertain. Germline values: CDR1 MDHEN, CDR2 SYDVKM. This CDR3 spans 11 amino acids. The CDR3 is CASSLWGTTLF. The CDR3 DNA sequence: TGTGCCAGCAGTTTATGGGGTACGACCCTCTTT.

CDR3 in amino acids: CASSYQKGQGATEAFF. As DNA, the CDR3 is TGTGCCAGCAGTTACCAAAAAGGACAGGGGGCTACTGAAGCTTTCTTT. V and J are TRBV6-5 and TRBJ1-1, with 11 nucleotides matching TRBD1. In germline, CDR1 is MNHEY, CDR2 SVGAGI. CDR3 length: 16 amino acids. Trimming removed 2 bases from V and 5 bases from J; junction bases left unmatched: 7.

The rearrangement uses TRBV18 and TRBJ2-7; D is unclear. The V gene lost 4 bases and the J gene lost 2 bases, with 9 bases spanning the gap. CDR3 length: 13 amino acids. Germline loops: CDR1 KGHSH, CDR2 LQKENI. The CDR3 protein is CASSRRSPYEQYF. CDR3 DNA: TGTGCCAGCTCACGCAGGAGCCCCTACGAGCAGTACTTC.

The chain employs TRBV10-2 and TRBJ1-4, with 7 bases fitting TRBD1. Unmatched junction bases numbered 2, after V lost 6 bases and J lost 4 bases. Germline CDR1 is WSHSY and CDR2 is SAAADI. This CDR3 region has 13 residues. This chain's CDR3 is CASRDRNNEKLFF. Here the CDR3 DNA reads TGCGCCAGCAGGGACAGGAATAATGAAAAACTGTTTTTT.

This chain uses TRBV6-5 with TRBJ1-1; no firm D call. CDR1 is MNHEY, CDR2 SVGAGI, per germline. The CDR3 sequence is 14 residues long. V was shortened by 3 bases and J by 4 bases, with 12 bases between the two germline ends. This CDR3 is CASSYREGGTEAFF. CDR3 in DNA: TGTGCCAGCAGTTATAGGGAGGGCGGCACTGAAGCTTTCTTT.

Turning to this clone: In the same sample, other DNA sequences code for this CDR3. The V gene is TRBV7-2, the J gene TRBJ1-1; D might be TRBD1 (5 bases). The ends were cut back, 0 bases at V and 4 bases at J, with 6 bases in the middle. The V gene's germline CDR1 is SGHTA and CDR2 FQGNSA. This CDR3 spans 13 amino acids. CDR3 loop: CASSLAGTTEAFF. The CDR3 coding sequence is TGTGCCAGCAGCTTAGCAGGGACCACTGAAGCTTTCTTT.

This clone occurred many times. The chain recombines TRBV28 with TRBJ1-5; D is unresolved. The germline V gene encodes CDR1 MDHEN and CDR2 SYDVKM. V was pared by 6 bases and J by 2 bases, with 5 bases between. The CDR3 runs to 12 residues. CDR3 DNA: TGTGCCAGCAGCTGGCGCAATCAGCCCCAGCATTTT. As protein: CASSWRNQPQHF. The whole variable domain, filled in from reference TRBV28 and TRBJ1-5, reads DVKVTQSSRYLVKRTGEKVFLECVQDMDHENMFWYRQDPGLGLRLIYFSYDVKMKEKGDIPEGYSVSREKKERFSLILESASTNQTSMYLCASSWRNQPQHFGDGTRLSIL.